A single sample is the source of the 16 T cell receptor beta chains below, sequenced in a study of T cell responses to AZD1222 COVID-19 vaccine. The protocol was immunoSEQ multiplex PCR, while the TCRdb copy is restricted to in-frame clones and leaves out a portion. The sample holds 50,000 or so clones, 80% seen once. This specimen was peripheral blood, taken 28 days after the second AZD1222 dose. The receptors were gathered from an adult who received the AZD1222 COVID-19 vaccine.

V usage is TRBV20-1 and J usage is TRBJ1-6; a weak D match, TRBD1 (6 bases). V was clipped by 3 bases and J by 9 bases, with 15 bases between them. This CDR3 region has 14 residues. Germline CDR1 is DFQATT and CDR2 is SNEGSKA (reference sequence). The CDR3 coding sequence is TGCAGTGCTAGTGGTGGGGGCTTTGGTTCACCCCTCCACTTT. Protein: CSASGGGFGSPLHF.

J is TRBJ2-2 and V is TRBV6-2 or TRBV6-3; D may correspond to TRBD1 or TRBD2 (5 bases each). Per germline, CDR1 MNHEY and CDR2 SVGEGT. Trimming removed 6 bases at V and 3 bases at J, with 14 bases between. The CDR3 is 15 amino acids. CDR3 nucleotide sequence: TGTGCCAGCAGCCCCCGGGACGGCTACACCGGGGAGCTGTTTTTT. Translation gives CASSPRDGYTGELFF.

The J gene is TRBJ1-5, the V gene TRBV28; D unclear. The CDR3 loop spans 15 amino acids. Trimming removed 1 base from V and 1 base from J, with 8 bases in between. Germline V gene lookup returns CDR1 MDHEN and CDR2 SYDVKM. Here the CDR3 reads CASSLLGRSNQPQHF. The CDR3 bases are TGTGCCAGCAGTTTATTAGGGAGAAGCAATCAGCCCCAGCATTTT.

This chain joins TRBV19 and TRBJ1-5; D gene unclear. The CDR3 is 14 amino acids. In germline, CDR1 is LNHDA, CDR2 SQIVND (reference sequence). The V and J ends lost 7 bases and 0 bases respectively, with 10 bases between them. In DNA, the CDR3 is TGTGCCAGTACCGCTCTCTTTAGCAATCAGCCCCAGCATTTT. Protein: CASTALFSNQPQHF.

In this sample, this clone turned up once. The gene calls are TRBV2 and TRBJ1-6; D possibly corresponds to TRBD1 (6 bases). Germline V CDR1 and CDR2: SNHLY, FYNNEI. The CDR3 covers 15 residues. V dropped 3 bases and J dropped 10 bases, with 16 bases sitting between them. The CDR3 DNA follows: TGTGCCAGCAGTGAGGGCAGGGGAAATCGATCACCCCTCCACTTT. It translates to CASSEGRGNRSPLHF.

The rearrangement uses TRBV4-1 and TRBJ1-1; TRBD1 is a possible D gene (6 bases). This CDR3 comprises 15 residues. Deletions cut 1 base from V and 1 base from J, with 10 bases between. The V gene's germline CDR1 is MGHRA and CDR2 YSYEKL. CDR3 in amino acids: CASSQVSGANTEAFF. In DNA form, the CDR3 reads TGCGCCAGCAGCCAAGTTTCAGGGGCGAACACTGAAGCTTTCTTT.

The V call is TRBV7-9, the J call TRBJ2-5; D remains ambiguous. Germline V gene sequence: CDR1 SEHNR, CDR2 FQNEAQ (reference sequence). The CDR3 length is 14 residues. V was pared by 2 bases and J by 4 bases, with 11 bases between. CDR3 nucleotide sequence: TGTGCCAGCAGCTTATTAGACCGACGAGAGACCCAGTACTTC. This encodes CASSLLDRRETQYF.

The genes are TRBV19 and TRBJ1-3; D call uncertain. Trimming removed 5 bases from V and 4 bases from J, with 12 bases in between. The CDR3 sequence is 14 residues long. Germline V CDR1 and CDR2: LNHDA, SQIVND (reference sequence). CDR3 in DNA: TGTGCCAGTAGTCCGCGGACGGACGGAAACACCATATATTTT. Amino acid sequence: CASSPRTDGNTIYF. The complete variable domain, with remaining parts taken from reference TRBV19 and TRBJ1-3, reads DGGITQSPKYLFRKEGQNVTLSCEQNLNHDAMYWYRQDPGQGLRLIYYSQIVNDFQKGDIAEGYSVSREKKESFPLTVTSAQKNPTAFYLCASSPRTDGNTIYFGEGSWLTVV.

This chain uses TRBV7-2 with TRBJ2-7; 11 positions match TRBD2. Germline CDR1 reads SGHTA; CDR2 reads FQGNSA. V was clipped by 2 bases and J by 7 bases; unmatched bases: 19. This CDR3 has 19 amino acids. This chain's CDR3 is CASSLFRKKREGLAVEQYV. For the CDR3, the DNA is TGTGCCAGCAGCTTATTTAGGAAAAAAAGGGAGGGACTAGCGGTTGAGCAGTACGTC.

The chain links TRBV30 to TRBJ1-6; TRBD1 might be the D (5 bases). The germline CDR1 and CDR2 sequences are GTSNPN and SVGIG (reference sequence). The ends were cut back, 0 bases at V and 9 bases at J, with 12 bases in the middle. This CDR3 spans 14 amino acids. The CDR3 loop reads CAWSVRGARSPLHF. The CDR3 region has the DNA TGTGCCTGGAGTGTACGAGGGGCGCGTTCACCCCTCCACTTT.

Comments on this clone: At one of its ends the junction is not consistent with the germline gene, which may arise from a read error. This rearrangement joins TRBV5-1 to TRBJ1-1; unclear D gene. The length of the CDR3 is 14 residues. Looked up from germline, CDR1 is SGHRS and CDR2 is YFSETQ. CDR3 loop: CASSLESLNSEAFF. In nucleotides, the CDR3 is TGCGCCAGCAGCTTGGAGTCTCTGAACTCTGAAGCTTTCTTT.

V and J are TRBV2 and TRBJ2-7; D gene uncertain. V dropped 6 bases and J dropped 4 bases, with 10 bases sitting between them. This CDR3 spans 12 amino acids. Per the germline V gene, CDR1 is SNHLY and CDR2 is FYNNEI. The CDR3 region is CASRPHLYEQYF. CDR3 coding DNA: TGTGCCAGCAGGCCTCACTTATACGAGCAGTACTTC.

In DNA, the CDR3 is TGTGCCAGCAGTTACATGACAGGGAGGGCGGCCAAAAACATTCAGTACTTC. Its translation: CASSYMTGRAAKNIQYF. V gene TRBV6-2 or TRBV6-3 combines with J gene TRBJ2-4; D tentatively reads TRBD1 or TRBD2 (7 bases each). V was trimmed by 2 bases and J by 1 base, leaving 15 bases between them. The germline V gene encodes CDR1 MNHEY and CDR2 SVGEGT. This CDR3 is 17 amino acids long.

The chain links TRBV6-2 or TRBV6-3 to TRBJ2-7; D is ambiguous. The V gene lost 0 bases and the J gene lost 1 base, with 4 bases spanning the gap. Germline V gene lookup returns CDR1 MNHEY and CDR2 SVGEGT. The CDR3 sequence is 13 residues long. The DNA for the CDR3 is TGTGCCAGCAGTTACTCAGGATCCTACGAGCAGTACTTC. Translating it yields CASSYSGSYEQYF.

V usage is TRBV30 and J usage is TRBJ1-2, with D tentatively TRBD1 (6 bases). The CDR3 is 12 residues long. V lost 2 bases to trimming and J lost 8 bases, with 12 bases between them. CDR1 is GTSNPN, CDR2 SVGIG, per germline (reference sequence). The CDR3 sequence is CAWSRGGAGYTF. The CDR3 DNA follows: TGTGCCTGGAGTAGGGGGGGCGCCGGCTACACCTTC.

For this clone: This specimen includes other DNA sequences encoding the same CDR3. This chain uses TRBV7-2 with TRBJ1-1; the D is unclear. This CDR3 comprises 14 residues. Trimming removed 5 bases at V and 0 bases at J, with 10 bases between. Germline CDR1 reads SGHTA; CDR2 reads FQGNSA. This CDR3 is CASSASLLNTEAFF. CDR3 bases: TGTGCCAGCAGCGCAAGTTTGTTGAACACTGAAGCTTTCTTT.